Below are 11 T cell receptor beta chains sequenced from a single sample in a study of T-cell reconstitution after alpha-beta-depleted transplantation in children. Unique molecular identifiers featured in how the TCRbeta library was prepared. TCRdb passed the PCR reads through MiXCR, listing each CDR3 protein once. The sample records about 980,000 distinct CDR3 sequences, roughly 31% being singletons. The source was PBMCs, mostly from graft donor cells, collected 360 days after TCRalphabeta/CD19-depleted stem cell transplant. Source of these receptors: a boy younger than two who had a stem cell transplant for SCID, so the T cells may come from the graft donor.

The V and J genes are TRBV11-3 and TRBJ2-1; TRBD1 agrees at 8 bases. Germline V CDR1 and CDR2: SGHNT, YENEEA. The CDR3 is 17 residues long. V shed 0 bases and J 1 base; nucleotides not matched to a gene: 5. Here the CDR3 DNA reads TGTGCCAGCAGCTTAGAGGGGACAGGTACTTCCTACAATGAGCAGTTCTTC. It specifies CASSLEGTGTSYNEQFF.

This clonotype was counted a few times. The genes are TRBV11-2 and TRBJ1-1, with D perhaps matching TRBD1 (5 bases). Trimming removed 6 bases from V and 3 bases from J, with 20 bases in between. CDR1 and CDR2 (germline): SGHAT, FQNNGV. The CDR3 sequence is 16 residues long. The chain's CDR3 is CASRQGDSRQHTEAFF. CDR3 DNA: TGTGCCAGCAGACAAGGGGATTCGAGACAGCACACTGAAGCTTTCTTT.

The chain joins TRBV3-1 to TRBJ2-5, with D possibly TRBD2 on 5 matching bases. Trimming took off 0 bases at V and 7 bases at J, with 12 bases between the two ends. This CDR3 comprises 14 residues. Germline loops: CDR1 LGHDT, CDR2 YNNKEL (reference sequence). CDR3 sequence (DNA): TGTGCCAGCAGCCAAGATCCCGAAGAGGGGACCCAGTACTTC. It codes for CASSQDPEEGTQYF.

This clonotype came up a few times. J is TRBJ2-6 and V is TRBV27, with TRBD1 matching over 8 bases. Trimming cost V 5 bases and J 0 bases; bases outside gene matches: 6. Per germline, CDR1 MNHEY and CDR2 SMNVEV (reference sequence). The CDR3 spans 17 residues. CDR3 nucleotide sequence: TGTGCCAGCAGTCCCGGGACAGGCCCCTCTGGGGCCAACGTCCTGACTTTC. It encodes CASSPGTGPSGANVLTF.

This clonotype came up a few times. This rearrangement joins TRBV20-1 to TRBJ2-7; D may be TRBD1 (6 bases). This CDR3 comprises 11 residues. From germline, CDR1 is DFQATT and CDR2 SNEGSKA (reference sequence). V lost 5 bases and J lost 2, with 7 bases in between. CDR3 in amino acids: CSARTAYEQYF. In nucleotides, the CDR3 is TGCAGTGCTCGGACAGCCTACGAGCAGTACTTC.

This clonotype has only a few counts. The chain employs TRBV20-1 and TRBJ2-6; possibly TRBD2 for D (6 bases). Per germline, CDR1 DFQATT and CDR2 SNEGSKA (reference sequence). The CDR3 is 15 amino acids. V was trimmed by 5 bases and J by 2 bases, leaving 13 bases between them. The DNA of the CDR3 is TGCAGTGCTCCCGGGACTTGGGCTGGGGCCAACGTCCTGACTTTC. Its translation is CSAPGTWAGANVLTF.

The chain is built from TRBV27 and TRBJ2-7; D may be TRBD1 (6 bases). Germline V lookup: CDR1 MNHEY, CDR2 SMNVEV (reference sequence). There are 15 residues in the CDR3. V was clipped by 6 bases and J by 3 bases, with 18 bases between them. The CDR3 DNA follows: TGTGCCAGCAGCATGGGGGCGGCCAGATACTACGAGCAGTACTTC. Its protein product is CASSMGAARYYEQYF.

The CDR3 protein is CASSLASGFMKTQYF. The CDR3 region has the DNA TGTGCCAGCAGCTTAGCCTCAGGGTTCATGAAGACCCAGTACTTC. The rearrangement links TRBV7-9 to TRBJ2-5, with a possible D match to TRBD1 (5 bases). This CDR3 region has 15 residues. Trimming cost V 0 bases and J 6 bases, with 14 bases left between them. The germline CDR1 and CDR2 sequences are SEHNR and FQNEAQ (reference sequence). Full variable domain (missing parts from reference TRBV7-9 and TRBJ2-5): DTGVSQNPRHKITKRGQNVTFRCDPISEHNRLYWYRQTLGQGPEFLTYFQNEAQLEKSRLLSDRFSAERPKGSFSTLEIQRTEQGDSAMYLCASSLASGFMKTQYFGPGTRLLVL.

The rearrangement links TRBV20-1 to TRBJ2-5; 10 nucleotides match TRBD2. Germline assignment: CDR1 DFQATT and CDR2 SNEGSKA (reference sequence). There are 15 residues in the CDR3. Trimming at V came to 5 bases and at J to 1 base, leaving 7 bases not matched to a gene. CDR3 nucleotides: TGCAGTGCTTATAGCGGGGGGACCTCCCAAGAGACCCAGTACTTC. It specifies CSAYSGGTSQETQYF.

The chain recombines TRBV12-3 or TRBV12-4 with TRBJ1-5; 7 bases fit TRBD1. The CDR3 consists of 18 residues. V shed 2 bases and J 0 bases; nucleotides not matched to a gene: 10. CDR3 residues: CASSLSGQAYYSNQPQHF. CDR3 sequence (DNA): TGTGCCAGCAGTTTATCTGGACAGGCGTATTATAGCAATCAGCCCCAGCATTTT.

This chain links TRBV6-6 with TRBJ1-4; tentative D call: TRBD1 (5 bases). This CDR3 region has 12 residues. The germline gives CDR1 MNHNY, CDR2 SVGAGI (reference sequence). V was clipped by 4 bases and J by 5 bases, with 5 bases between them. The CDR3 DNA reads TGTGCCAGCAGTTGGGGGAATGAAAAACTGTTTTTT. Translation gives CASSWGNEKLFF.